Here is one T cell receptor (beta chain) with its context. What it binds is unknown. Germline V CDR1 and CDR2: SEHNR, FQNEAQ (reference sequence). This CDR3 is built from 15 residues. J gave up 7 bases and V 5 bases, and 10 bases lay outside the gene matches. The source of the sample is a study of beta chain features in type 1 diabetes. Points from the study as a whole: Shorter templates might be favored by PCR, and equally so in patients and in controls. When Type 1 diabetes patients were examined, their TCRB CDR3s proved moderately but significantly shorter in all four CD4+ subsets.

All of the isolated RNA was reverse transcribed, so expressed TCRB transcripts were sequenced. TCRdb's table, derived via immunoSEQ multiplex PCR, lists solely in-frame clones and lacks some. The sample comprises more than 550,000 clones, over 11% of which are singletons, and approximately 0.039% rests with the top ten. The sample taken for sequencing was naive CD4+ T cells from blood. The clonotype was recovered from a man aged 18 to 29 with type 1 diabetes. The chain is built from TRBV7-9 and TRBJ1-4; 7 nucleotides match TRBD1. The CDR3 loop is CASSPPGQSGEKLFF. Written as DNA, the CDR3 is TGTGCCAGCAGCCCGCCGGGACAGTCGGGTGAAAAACTGTTTTTT.